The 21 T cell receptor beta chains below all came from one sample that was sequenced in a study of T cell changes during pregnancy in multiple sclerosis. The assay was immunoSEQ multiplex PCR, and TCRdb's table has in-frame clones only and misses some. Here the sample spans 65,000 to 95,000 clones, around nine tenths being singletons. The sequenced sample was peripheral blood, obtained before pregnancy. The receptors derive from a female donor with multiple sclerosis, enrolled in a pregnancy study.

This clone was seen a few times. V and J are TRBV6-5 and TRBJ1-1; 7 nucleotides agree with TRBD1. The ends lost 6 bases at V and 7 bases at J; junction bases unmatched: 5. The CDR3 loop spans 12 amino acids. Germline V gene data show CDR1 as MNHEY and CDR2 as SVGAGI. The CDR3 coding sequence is TGTGCCAGCAGCTCGGGACAGCTTGAAGCTTTCTTT. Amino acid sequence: CASSSGQLEAFF.

The CDR3 spells CASSQIRYTEAFF. DNA of the CDR3: TGTGCCAGCAGCCAAATCAGATACACTGAAGCTTTCTTT. V gene TRBV14 combines with J gene TRBJ1-1; D not resolved. The CDR3 totals 13 residues. The germline V gene has CDR1 SGHDN and CDR2 FVKESK. V lost 2 bases and J lost 3, with 7 bases in between.

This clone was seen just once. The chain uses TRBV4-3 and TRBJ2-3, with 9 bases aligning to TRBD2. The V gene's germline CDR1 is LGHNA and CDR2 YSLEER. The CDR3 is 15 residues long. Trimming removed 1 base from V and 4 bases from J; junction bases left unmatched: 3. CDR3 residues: CASSQGTSEPDTQYF. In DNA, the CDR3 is TGCGCCAGCAGCCAAGGGACTAGCGAGCCAGATACGCAGTATTTT.

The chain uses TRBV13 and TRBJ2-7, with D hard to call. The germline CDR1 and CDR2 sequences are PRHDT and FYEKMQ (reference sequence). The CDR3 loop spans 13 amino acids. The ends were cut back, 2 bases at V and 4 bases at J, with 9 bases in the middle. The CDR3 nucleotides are TGTGCCAGCAGCTTACACGCAGTATACGAGCAGTACTTC. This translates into CASSLHAVYEQYF.

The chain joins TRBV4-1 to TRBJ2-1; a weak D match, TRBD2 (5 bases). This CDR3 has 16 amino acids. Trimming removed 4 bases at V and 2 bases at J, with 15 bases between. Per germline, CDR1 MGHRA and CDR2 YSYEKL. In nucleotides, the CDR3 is TGCGCCAGCAGCCCTGCTCCTAGCTCCACCTACAATGAGCAGTTCTTC. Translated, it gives CASSPAPSSTYNEQFF.

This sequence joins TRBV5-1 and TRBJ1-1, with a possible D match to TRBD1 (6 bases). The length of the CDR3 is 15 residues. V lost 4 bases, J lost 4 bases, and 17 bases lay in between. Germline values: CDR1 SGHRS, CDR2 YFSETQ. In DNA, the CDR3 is TGCGCCAGCAGCCCGGGGTCAGGGGTCGGCACTGAAGCTTTCTTT. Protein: CASSPGSGVGTEAFF.

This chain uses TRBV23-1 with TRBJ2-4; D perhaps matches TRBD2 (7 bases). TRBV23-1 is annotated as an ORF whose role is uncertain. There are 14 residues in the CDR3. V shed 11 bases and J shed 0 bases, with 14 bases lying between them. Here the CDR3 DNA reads TGCGCCTACGGGGGGCACCTAGCCAAAAACATTCAGTACTTC. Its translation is CAYGGHLAKNIQYF.

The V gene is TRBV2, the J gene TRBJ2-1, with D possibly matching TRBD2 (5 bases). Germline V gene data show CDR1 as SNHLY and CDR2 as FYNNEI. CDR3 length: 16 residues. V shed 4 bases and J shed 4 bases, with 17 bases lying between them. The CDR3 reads CASSGDSLGGYNEQFF. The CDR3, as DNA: TGTGCCAGCAGTGGCGACTCTCTTGGCGGGTACAATGAGCAGTTCTTC.

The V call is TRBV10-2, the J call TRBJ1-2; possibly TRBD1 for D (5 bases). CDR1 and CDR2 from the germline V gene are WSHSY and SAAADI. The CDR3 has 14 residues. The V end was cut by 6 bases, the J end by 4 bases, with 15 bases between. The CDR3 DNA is TGCGCCAGCAGAACCCGGGACTTTGTCTATGGCTACACCTTC. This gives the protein CASRTRDFVYGYTF.

Here the CDR3 reads CAGGKRGDTGELFF. The CDR3 DNA reads as TGTGCCGGGGGGAAGCGGGGAGACACCGGGGAGCTGTTTTTT. This chain connects TRBV2 to TRBJ2-2, with 7 bases identical to TRBD2. Per germline, CDR1 SNHLY and CDR2 FYNNEI. This CDR3 has 14 residues. V lost 11 bases and J lost 3; bases outside the gene matches: 9.

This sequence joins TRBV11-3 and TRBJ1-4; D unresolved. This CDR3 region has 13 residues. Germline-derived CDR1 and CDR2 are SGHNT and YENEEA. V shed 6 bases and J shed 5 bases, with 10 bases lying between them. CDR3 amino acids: CASSQNTNEKLFF. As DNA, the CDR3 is TGTGCCAGCAGTCAAAACACCAATGAAAAACTGTTTTTT.

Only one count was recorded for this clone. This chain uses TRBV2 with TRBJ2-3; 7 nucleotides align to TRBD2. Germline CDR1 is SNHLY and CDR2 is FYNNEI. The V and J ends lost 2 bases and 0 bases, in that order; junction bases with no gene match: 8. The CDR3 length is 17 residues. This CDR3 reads CASSEIWGGDSTDTQYF. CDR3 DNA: TGTGCCAGCAGTGAAATATGGGGGGGAGATAGCACAGATACGCAGTATTTT.

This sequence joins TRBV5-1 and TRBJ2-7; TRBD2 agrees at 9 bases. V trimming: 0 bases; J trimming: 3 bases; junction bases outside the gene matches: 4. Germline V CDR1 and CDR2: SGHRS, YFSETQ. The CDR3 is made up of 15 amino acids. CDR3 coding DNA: TGCGCCAGCAGCTTGGTCCTAGCGGGGAACTACGAGCAGTACTTC. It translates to CASSLVLAGNYEQYF.

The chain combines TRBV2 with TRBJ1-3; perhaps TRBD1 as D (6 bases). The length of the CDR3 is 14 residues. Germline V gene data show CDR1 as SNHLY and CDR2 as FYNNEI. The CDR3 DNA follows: TGTTTATCGGGGCCCAGGGGAACTGGAAACACCATATATTTT. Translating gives CLSGPRGTGNTIYF.

The CDR3 coding sequence is TGTGCCATCCTCAAGGGTCGAAGCGGGGGGGGGAGCACAGATACGCAGTATTTT. This translates into CAILKGRSGGGSTDTQYF. This sequence joins TRBV10-3 and TRBJ2-3; 10 bases map to TRBD2. V was clipped by 8 bases and J by 0 bases; unmatched bases: 14. CDR1 is ENHRY, CDR2 SYGVKD, per germline. The CDR3 covers 18 residues.

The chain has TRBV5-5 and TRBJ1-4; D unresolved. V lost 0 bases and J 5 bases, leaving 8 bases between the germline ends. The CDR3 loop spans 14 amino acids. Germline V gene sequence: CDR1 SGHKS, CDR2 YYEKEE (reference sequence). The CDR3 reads CASSLVRVNEKLFF. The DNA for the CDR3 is TGTGCCAGCAGCTTGGTGAGGGTAAATGAAAAACTGTTTTTT.

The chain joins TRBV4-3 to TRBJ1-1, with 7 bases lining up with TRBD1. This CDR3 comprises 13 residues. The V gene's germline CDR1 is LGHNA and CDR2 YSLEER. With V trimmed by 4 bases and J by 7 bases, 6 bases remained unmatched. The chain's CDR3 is CASSPDREDEAFF. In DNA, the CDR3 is TGCGCCAGCAGCCCAGACAGGGAAGATGAAGCTTTCTTT.

This CDR3 is CASSLRALVRGDSGNTIYF. In nucleotides, the CDR3 is TGTGCCAGCAGCTTAAGGGCGCTGGTTAGGGGTGACTCTGGAAACACCATATATTTT. The chain carries TRBV7-9 and TRBJ1-3; D possibly corresponds to TRBD1 (5 bases). Germline loops: CDR1 SEHNR, CDR2 FQNEAQ (reference sequence). The ends were cut back, 2 bases at V and 0 bases at J, with 20 bases in the middle. The CDR3 is 19 residues long.

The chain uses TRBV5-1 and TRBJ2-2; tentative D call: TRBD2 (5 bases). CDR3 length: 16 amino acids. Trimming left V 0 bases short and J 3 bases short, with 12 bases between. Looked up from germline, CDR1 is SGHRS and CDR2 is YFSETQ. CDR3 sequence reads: CASSLVLLGDTGELFF. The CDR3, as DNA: TGCGCCAGCAGCTTGGTACTACTCGGGGACACCGGGGAGCTGTTTTTT.

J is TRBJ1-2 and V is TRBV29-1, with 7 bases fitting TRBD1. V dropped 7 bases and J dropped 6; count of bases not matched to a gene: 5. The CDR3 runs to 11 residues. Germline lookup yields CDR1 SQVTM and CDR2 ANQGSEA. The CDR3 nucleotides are TGCAGCGAGCGAACAGGGGATGGCTACACCTTC. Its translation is CSERTGDGYTF.

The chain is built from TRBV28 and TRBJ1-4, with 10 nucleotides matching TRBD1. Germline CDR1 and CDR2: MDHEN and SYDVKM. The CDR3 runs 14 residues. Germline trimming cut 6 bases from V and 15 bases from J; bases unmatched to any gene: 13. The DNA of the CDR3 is TGTGCCAGCAGCCAACCTTGGGACAGGGGTTTTTTGTTTTTT. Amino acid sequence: CASSQPWDRGFLFF.